The clone carrying this T cell receptor beta chain was seen more than once but under ten times. Its antigen is not known. This CDR3 region has 13 residues. Germline CDR1 and CDR2: LNHDA and SQIVND (reference sequence). The ends were cut back, 4 bases at V and 4 bases at J, with 10 bases in the middle. This sample stems from a study of shared clonotypes between healthy human individuals. The study, taken as a whole, reports: Tissues were not sampled, only blood, and their repertoires likely differ.

Unsorted PBMC DNA was run through sequencing on ten immunoSEQ deep assay plates. Profiled with immunoSEQ multiplex PCR; TCRdb holds only in-frame clones, not every one. The table records hundreds of thousands of clones, 76% of them present only once. The sample comprised PBMCs. The chain couples TRBV19 to TRBJ1-1; possibly TRBD1 for D (6 bases). This receptor was obtained from a woman aged 40-49 years in good health. Some clones in this sample may be carry-over from other donors' samples. The chain's CDR3 is CASSTQGSTEAFF. The CDR3 coding sequence is TGTGCCAGTAGTACACAGGGCAGCACTGAAGCTTTCTTT.